These T cell receptor beta chains were read from a single sample in a study of spatial heterogeneity in lung cancer. TCRdb processed the 5' RACE reads anew with MiXCR; each CDR3 protein has one entry. The sample includes about 3,200 distinct CDR3 sequences, 16% of them seen just once. Specimen: PBMCs, collected at surgery. These TCRs come from a female donor with early-stage non-small cell lung cancer. CDR3s include the opening cysteine and the closing phenylalanine or tryptophan. Fields, in order: CDR3 DNA, CDR3 protein, J gene, clone size, V gene, D gene. A D gene is named only where the DNA matches it firmly. Clone size, where shown, is once, few, many, or a class for clones that have expanded.

CDR3nt: TGTGCCAGCAGCCTGGGGCAGAGAAATTCACCCCTCCACTTT
CDR3aa: CASSLGQRNSPLHF
j_gene: TRBJ1-6
abundance: many
v_gene: TRBV3-1
d_gene: -

CDR3nt: TGCGCCAGCAGCCCCTTATTACTAGCGGGCCCGACCCCCGCAGATACGCAGTATTTT
CDR3aa: CASSPLLLAGPTPADTQYF
j_gene: TRBJ2-3
abundance: many
v_gene: TRBV5-1
d_gene: TRBD2

CDR3nt: TGTGCCATCAGTGTGGGGAATGAGCAGTTCTTC
CDR3aa: CAISVGNEQFF
j_gene: TRBJ2-1
abundance: -
v_gene: TRBV10-3
d_gene: -

CDR3nt: TGTGCCAGCACCCCACTGGGGCAAGAGACCCAGTACTTC
CDR3aa: CASTPLGQETQYF
j_gene: TRBJ2-5
abundance: medium-sized
v_gene: TRBV12-3/TRBV12-4
d_gene: -

CDR3nt: TGTGCCAGCAGCTTATGGGGAAATCAGCCCCAGCATTTT
CDR3aa: CASSLWGNQPQHF
j_gene: TRBJ1-5
abundance: many
v_gene: TRBV7-2
d_gene: -

CDR3nt: TGTGCTAGTGGTTTGGATGGACAGCCTAATGAAAAACTGTTTTTT
CDR3aa: CASGLDGQPNEKLFF
j_gene: TRBJ1-4
abundance: few
v_gene: TRBV12-5
d_gene: -

CDR3nt: TGTGCCAGCAGCGTAGGAGGGGATGCTGAAAAACTGTTTTTT
CDR3aa: CASSVGGDAEKLFF
j_gene: TRBJ1-4
abundance: many
v_gene: TRBV9
d_gene: -

CDR3nt: TGTGCCAGCAGCTCGAGGAGCCGGGCAAACACAGATACGCAGTATTTT
CDR3aa: CASSSRSRANTDTQYF
j_gene: TRBJ2-3
abundance: -
v_gene: TRBV7-4
d_gene: -

CDR3nt: TGCGCCAGCAGTTTATCGGGGCCCGGGGAGCTGTTTTTT
CDR3aa: CASSLSGPGELFF
j_gene: TRBJ2-2
abundance: -
v_gene: TRBV27
d_gene: -

CDR3nt: TGCAGTGCTTTGGGACAGGCAGAAGCTTTCTTT
CDR3aa: CSALGQAEAFF
j_gene: TRBJ1-1
abundance: many
v_gene: TRBV20-1
d_gene: TRBD1

CDR3nt: TGCAGCACGACAGGGGGCGCTTTCCAATACAATGAGCAGTTCTTC
CDR3aa: CSTTGGAFQYNEQFF
j_gene: TRBJ2-1
abundance: many
v_gene: TRBV29-1
d_gene: TRBD1

CDR3nt: TGTGCCAGCCCACTAGCGGACGGAGGGGTATATGAGCAGTACTTC
CDR3aa: CASPLADGGVYEQYF
j_gene: TRBJ2-7
abundance: many
v_gene: TRBV13
d_gene: TRBD2

CDR3nt: TGTGCCAGCAGCTCGCCCCTAGCGGGAGAGCGTCCTGAGCAGTTCTTC
CDR3aa: CASSSPLAGERPEQFF
j_gene: TRBJ2-1
abundance: many
v_gene: TRBV7-9
d_gene: TRBD2

CDR3nt: TGTGCCATCAGTGAGTCGAACGCTGCGATCGCGAACACCGGGGAGCTGTTTTTT
CDR3aa: CAISESNAAIANTGELFF
j_gene: TRBJ2-2
abundance: many
v_gene: TRBV10-3
d_gene: -

CDR3nt: TGTGCCAGCTCACCCGGGGGTAGCGAGCAGTACTTC
CDR3aa: CASSPGGSEQYF
j_gene: TRBJ2-7
abundance: many
v_gene: TRBV18
d_gene: -

CDR3nt: TGTGCCAGCAGTCCCACCCGGATTGGCTCTGGAAACACCATATATTTT
CDR3aa: CASSPTRIGSGNTIYF
j_gene: TRBJ1-3
abundance: medium-sized
v_gene: TRBV6-5
d_gene: -

CDR3nt: TGCGCCAGCAGCCAAGAGGGCTCAGGGGTAATGGCGGGGGCCACAGATACGCAGTATTTT
CDR3aa: CASSQEGSGVMAGATDTQYF
j_gene: TRBJ2-3
abundance: many
v_gene: TRBV4-3
d_gene: -